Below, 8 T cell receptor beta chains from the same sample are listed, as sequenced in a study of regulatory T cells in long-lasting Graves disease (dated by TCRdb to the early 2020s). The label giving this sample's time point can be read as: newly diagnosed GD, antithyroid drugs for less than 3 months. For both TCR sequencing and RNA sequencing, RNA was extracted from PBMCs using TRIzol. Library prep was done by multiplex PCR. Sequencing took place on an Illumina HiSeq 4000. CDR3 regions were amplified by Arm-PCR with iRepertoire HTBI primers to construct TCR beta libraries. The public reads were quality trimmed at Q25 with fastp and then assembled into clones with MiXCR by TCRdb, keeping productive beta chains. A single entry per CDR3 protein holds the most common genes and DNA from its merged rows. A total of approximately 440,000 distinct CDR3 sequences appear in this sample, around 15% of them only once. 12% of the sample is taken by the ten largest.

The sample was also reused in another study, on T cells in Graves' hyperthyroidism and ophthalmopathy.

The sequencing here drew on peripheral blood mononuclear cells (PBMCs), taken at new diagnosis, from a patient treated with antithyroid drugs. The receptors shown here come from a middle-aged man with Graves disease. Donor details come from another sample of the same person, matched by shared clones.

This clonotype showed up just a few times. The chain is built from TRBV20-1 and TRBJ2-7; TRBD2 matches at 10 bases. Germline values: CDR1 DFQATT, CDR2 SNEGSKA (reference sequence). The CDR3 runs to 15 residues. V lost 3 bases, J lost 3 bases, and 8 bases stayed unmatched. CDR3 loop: CSASFLAGVGYEQYF. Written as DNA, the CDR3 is TGCAGTGCTAGCTTTCTAGCGGGAGTAGGCTACGAGCAGTACTTC.

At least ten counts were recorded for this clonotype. CDR3 sequence: CASSLDGVGLAEQYF. The CDR3, as DNA: TGCGCCAGCAGCTTGGACGGGGTTGGGTTGGCCGAGCAGTACTTC. The V gene is TRBV5-1, the J gene TRBJ2-7, with TRBD2 as a possible D gene (5 bases). The CDR3 is 15 residues long. Germline V gene data show CDR1 as SGHRS and CDR2 as YFSETQ. V lost 0 bases, J lost 6 bases, and 16 bases lay in between.

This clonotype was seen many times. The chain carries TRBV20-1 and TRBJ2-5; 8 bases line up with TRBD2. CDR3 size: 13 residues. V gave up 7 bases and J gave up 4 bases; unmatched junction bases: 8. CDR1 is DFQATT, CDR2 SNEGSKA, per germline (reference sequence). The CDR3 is CSEPAGGGETQYF. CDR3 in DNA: TGCAGTGAGCCCGCGGGGGGCGGAGAGACCCAGTACTTC.

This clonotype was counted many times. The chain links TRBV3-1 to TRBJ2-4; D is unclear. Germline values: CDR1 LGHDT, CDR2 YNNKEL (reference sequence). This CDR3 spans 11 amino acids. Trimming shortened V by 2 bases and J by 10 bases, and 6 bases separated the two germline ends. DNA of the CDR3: TGTGCCAGCAGCCAAACGCGGATTCAGTACTTC. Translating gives CASSQTRIQYF.

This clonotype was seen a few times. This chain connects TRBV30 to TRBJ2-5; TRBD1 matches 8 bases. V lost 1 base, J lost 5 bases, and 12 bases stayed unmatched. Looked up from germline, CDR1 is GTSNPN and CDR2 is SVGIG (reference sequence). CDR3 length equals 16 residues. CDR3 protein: CAWSAPRDRIGETQYF. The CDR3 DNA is TGTGCCTGGAGTGCTCCCCGGGACAGGATCGGGGAGACCCAGTACTTC.

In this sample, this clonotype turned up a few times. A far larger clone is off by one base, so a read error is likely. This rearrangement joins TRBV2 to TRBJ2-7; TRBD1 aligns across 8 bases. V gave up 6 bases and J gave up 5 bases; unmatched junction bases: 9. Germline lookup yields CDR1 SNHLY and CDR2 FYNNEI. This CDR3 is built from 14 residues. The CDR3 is CASSLTGQANEQYF. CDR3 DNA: TGTGCCAGCAGCTTAACGGGACAGGCTAACGAGCAGTACTTC.

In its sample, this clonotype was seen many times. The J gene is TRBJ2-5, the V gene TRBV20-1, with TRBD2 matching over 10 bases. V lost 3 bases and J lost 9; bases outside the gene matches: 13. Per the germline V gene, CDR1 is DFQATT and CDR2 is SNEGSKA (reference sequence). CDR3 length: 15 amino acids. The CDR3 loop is CSARSSGSLFGAQYF. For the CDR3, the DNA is TGCAGTGCTAGGTCTAGCGGGAGCCTTTTCGGGGCCCAGTACTTC.

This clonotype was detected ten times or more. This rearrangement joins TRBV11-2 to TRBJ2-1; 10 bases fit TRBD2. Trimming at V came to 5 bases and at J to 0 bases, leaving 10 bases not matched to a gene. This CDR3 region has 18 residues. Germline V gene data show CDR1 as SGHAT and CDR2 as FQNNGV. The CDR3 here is CASSTQREGLPSYNEQFF. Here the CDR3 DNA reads TGTGCCAGCAGCACGCAGCGGGAGGGCCTCCCCTCCTACAATGAGCAGTTCTTC.